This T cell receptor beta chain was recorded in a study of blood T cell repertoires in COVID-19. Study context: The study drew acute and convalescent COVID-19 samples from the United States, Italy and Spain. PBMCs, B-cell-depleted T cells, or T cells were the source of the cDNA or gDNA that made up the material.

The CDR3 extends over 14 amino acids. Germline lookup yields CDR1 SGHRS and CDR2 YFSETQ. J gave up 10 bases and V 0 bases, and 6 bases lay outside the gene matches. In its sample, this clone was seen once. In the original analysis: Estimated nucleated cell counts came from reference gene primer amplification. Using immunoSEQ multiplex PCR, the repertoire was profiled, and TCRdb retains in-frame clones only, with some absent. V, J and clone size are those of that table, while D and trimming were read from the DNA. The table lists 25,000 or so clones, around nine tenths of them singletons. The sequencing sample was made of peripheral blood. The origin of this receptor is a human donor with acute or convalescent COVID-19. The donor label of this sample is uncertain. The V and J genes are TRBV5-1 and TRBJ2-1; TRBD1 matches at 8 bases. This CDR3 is CASSLGQGAGEQFF. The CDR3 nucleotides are TGCGCCAGCAGCTTGGGGCAGGGGGCCGGGGAGCAGTTCTTC.